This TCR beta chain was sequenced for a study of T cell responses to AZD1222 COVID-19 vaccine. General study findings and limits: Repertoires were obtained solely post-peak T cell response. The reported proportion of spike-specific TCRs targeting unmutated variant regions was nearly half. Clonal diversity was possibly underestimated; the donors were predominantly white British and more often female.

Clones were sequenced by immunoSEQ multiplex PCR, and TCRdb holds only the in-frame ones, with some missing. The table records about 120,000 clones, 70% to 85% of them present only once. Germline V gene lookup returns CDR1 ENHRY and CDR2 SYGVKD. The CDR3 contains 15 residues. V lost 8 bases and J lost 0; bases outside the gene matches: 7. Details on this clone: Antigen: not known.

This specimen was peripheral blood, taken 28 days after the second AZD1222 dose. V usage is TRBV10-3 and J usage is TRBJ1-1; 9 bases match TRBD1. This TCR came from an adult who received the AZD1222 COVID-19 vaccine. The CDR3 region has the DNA TGTGCCATCCGGACAGGGGTTAGCATGAACACTGAAGCTTTCTTT. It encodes CAIRTGVSMNTEAFF.